The clone carrying this TCR beta chain has ten or more counts. Using unique molecular identifiers, the investigators prepared the TCRbeta library. TCRdb passed the PCR reads through MiXCR, listing each CDR3 protein once. The sample shows roughly 220,000 distinct CDR3 sequences, approximately 9.7% of them seen only once. This sample was included in a study of T-cell reconstitution after alpha-beta-depleted transplantation in children. V shed 6 bases and J 8 bases; nucleotides not matched to a gene: 11. Germline-derived CDR1 and CDR2 are DFQATT and SNEGSKA (reference sequence). The CDR3 runs 13 residues.

The sequence was collected from a human donor who donated a stem cell graft to a child with SCID. This chain uses TRBV20-1 with TRBJ1-2; TRBD1 matches at 8 bases. The source was PBMCs from the stem cell graft donor, collected from the stem cell graft. CDR3 sequence: CSAVSRTGLGYTF. In DNA form, the CDR3 reads TGCAGTGCGGTATCGCGGACAGGGCTGGGCTACACCTTC.